The text below deals with one T cell receptor beta chain. These data come from a study of PD-1 blockade in classical Hodgkin lymphoma. Sample time point: cycle 4 day 1 (C4D1), after less than 7 weeks of nivolumab. Patients all relapsed after autologous stem cell transplantation, and there was variation in brentuximab vedotin exposure. TCRdb keeps only in-frame clones here, not all; method: immunoSEQ multiplex PCR. Of nearly 50,000 clones listed, around 76% are singletons. This CDR3 has 16 amino acids. Trimming took 1 base from V and 2 from J, leaving 15 bases between them. Germline CDR1 MNHNS, CDR2 SASEGT.

This rearrangement joins TRBV6-1 to TRBJ2-7; D uncertain. This TCR was sampled from a human donor with classical Hodgkin lymphoma. The sample was peripheral blood mononuclear cells (PBMCs), taken before the fourth cycle of nivolumab. CDR3: CASSEGTFVLPYEQYF. CDR3 DNA sequence: TGTGCCAGCAGTGAAGGGACCTTCGTTTTACCCTACGAGCAGTACTTC.